The T cell receptor (beta chain) described here comes from a study of CD8 T cells in Susac syndrome. RNA amounts of roughly 0.45 to 1 ug underwent reverse transcription with random hexamers. The immunoSEQ assay covered 54 Vbeta and 13 Jbeta segments for CDR3. TCRdb reprocessed the immunoSEQ multiplex PCR reads with MiXCR, giving one entry per CDR3 protein. The data show about 400,000 distinct CDR3 sequences, with around 85% seen just once and 0.09% to 0.15% held by the top ten. TCR beta was sequenced from blood CD8+ and CD4+ T cells. Germline CDR1 SEHNR, CDR2 FQNEAQ (reference sequence). V lost 5 bases to trimming and J lost 5 bases, with 27 bases between them. This CDR3 contains 18 residues.

This TCR came from a human donor with multiple sclerosis. The V call is TRBV7-9, the J call TRBJ2-5; D possibly uses TRBD1 or TRBD2 (5 bases each). Sequencing input: CD8+ T cells from PBMCs. As DNA, the CDR3 is TGTGCCAGCAGCCCACCCTCTCCCGACCGGGACGCAAGGGAGACCCAGTACTTC. Translation: CASSPPSPDRDARETQYF.